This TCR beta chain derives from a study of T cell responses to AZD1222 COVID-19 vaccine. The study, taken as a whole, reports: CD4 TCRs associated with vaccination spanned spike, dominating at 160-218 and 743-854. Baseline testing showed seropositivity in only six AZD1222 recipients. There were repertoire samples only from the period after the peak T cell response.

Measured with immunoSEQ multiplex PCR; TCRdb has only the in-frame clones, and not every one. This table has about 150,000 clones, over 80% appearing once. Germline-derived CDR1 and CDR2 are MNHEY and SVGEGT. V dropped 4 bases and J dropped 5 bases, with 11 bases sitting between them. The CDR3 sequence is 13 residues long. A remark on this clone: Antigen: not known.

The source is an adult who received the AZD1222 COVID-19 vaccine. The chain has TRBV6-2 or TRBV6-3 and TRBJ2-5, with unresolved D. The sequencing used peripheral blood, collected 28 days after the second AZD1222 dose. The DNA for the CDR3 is TGTGCCAGCAGTTCCCGGACGCCTGAGACCCAGTACTTC. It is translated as CASSSRTPETQYF.